The 11 T cell receptor beta chains below were found in one sample sequenced in a study of PD-1 and CTLA-4 blockade in melanoma. The protocol was immunoSEQ multiplex PCR, while the TCRdb copy is restricted to in-frame clones and leaves out a portion. The sample lists 15,000 to 20,000 clones, less than 85% occurring once. The sequencing used CD8+ T cells from peripheral blood, collected from a patient given anti-PD-1 treatment. The receptors derive from a human donor with melanoma.

This chain uses TRBV6-5 with TRBJ2-2; D might be TRBD1 or TRBD2, each matching 5 bases. V was pared by 8 bases and J by 4 bases, with 17 bases between. CDR1 is MNHEY, CDR2 SVGAGI, per germline. This CDR3 region has 15 residues. CDR3 sequence (DNA): TGTGCCAGCGCCCCGCCGAGGGGAGCCACCGGGGAGCTGTTTTTT. It encodes CASAPPRGATGELFF.

This chain links TRBV29-1 with TRBJ2-2; D is undetermined. Deletions cut 2 bases from V and 6 bases from J, with 7 bases between. Germline CDR1 reads SQVTM; CDR2 reads ANQGSEA. The CDR3 is made up of 12 amino acids. CDR3 DNA: TGCAGCGTTGAAAGCTGGTCCGGGGAGCTGTTTTTT. This sequence encodes CSVESWSGELFF.

This sequence joins TRBV7-9 and TRBJ2-3, with 12 positions matching TRBD2. From germline, CDR1 is SEHNR and CDR2 FQNEAQ (reference sequence). The CDR3 runs to 16 residues. V lost 1 base, J lost 6 bases, and 5 bases stayed unmatched. The CDR3 coding sequence is TGTGCCAGCAGCTTAGTATCTAGCGGGGGGGCTGATACGCAGTATTTT. Protein: CASSLVSSGGADTQYF. Drawing the rest from reference TRBV7-9 and TRBJ2-3, the complete variable domain is DTGVSQNPRHKITKRGQNVTFRCDPISEHNRLYWYRQTLGQGPEFLTYFQNEAQLEKSRLLSDRFSAERPKGSFSTLEIQRTEQGDSAMYLCASSLVSSGGADTQYFGPGTRLTVL.

This clone turned up a few times. The germline gene is not matched at one end of the junction; a read error may be the cause. The chain employs TRBV7-7 and TRBJ2-2, with a possible D match to TRBD2 (5 bases). The CDR3 consists of 15 residues. The germline V gene has CDR1 SSHAT and CDR2 FNYEAQ (reference sequence). CDR3 in amino acids: CASSPGPGGTGELFF. CDR3 DNA: TGTGCTAGCAGCCCGGGCCCAGGAGGCACCGGGGAGCTGTTTTTT.

The rearrangement joins TRBV7-2 to TRBJ2-1; maybe TRBD1 (5 bases). V lost 4 bases to trimming and J lost 0 bases, with 13 bases between them. Germline V gene sequence: CDR1 SGHTA, CDR2 FQGNSA. The CDR3 runs to 16 residues. The CDR3 DNA sequence: TGTGCCAGCAGCTCGCGACAGCCCCGCTCCTACAATGAGCAGTTCTTC. Translation gives CASSSRQPRSYNEQFF.

V and J are TRBV7-9 and TRBJ1-2; D is possibly TRBD1 (6 bases). Trimming removed 0 bases at V and 3 bases at J, with 14 bases between. This CDR3 is built from 16 residues. CDR1 and CDR2 from the germline V gene are SEHNR and FQNEAQ (reference sequence). The CDR3 sequence: CASSLATGNLYYGYTF. The CDR3 bases are TGTGCCAGCAGCTTAGCCACAGGGAATCTCTACTATGGCTACACCTTC. Full variable domain (rest looked up from reference TRBV7-9 and TRBJ1-2): DTGVSQNPRHKITKRGQNVTFRCDPISEHNRLYWYRQTLGQGPEFLTYFQNEAQLEKSRLLSDRFSAERPKGSFSTLEIQRTEQGDSAMYLCASSLATGNLYYGYTFGSGTRLTVV.

The J gene is TRBJ2-7, the V gene TRBV29-1, with TRBD2 matching 10 bases. CDR3 length: 17 amino acids. Germline assignment: CDR1 SQVTM and CDR2 ANQGSEA. V lost 5 bases to trimming and J lost 0 bases; unmatched junction nucleotides: 13. The CDR3 spells CSVLRLAGEGVSYEQYF. In DNA form, the CDR3 reads TGCAGCGTTTTGCGGCTAGCGGGAGAGGGGGTCTCCTACGAGCAGTACTTC.

V and J are TRBV6-5 and TRBJ1-1; D not resolved. The CDR3 has 14 residues. The ends were cut back, 2 bases at V and 1 base at J, with 8 bases in the middle. From germline, CDR1 is MNHEY and CDR2 SVGAGI. The CDR3 reads CASSYEQSNTEAFF. The CDR3 coding sequence is TGTGCCAGCAGTTACGAACAGTCGAACACTGAAGCTTTCTTT.

The gene calls are TRBV19 and TRBJ2-2; 8 positions match TRBD2. This CDR3 spans 16 amino acids. Germline lookup yields CDR1 LNHDA and CDR2 SQIVND (reference sequence). V lost 5 bases, J lost 7 bases, and 12 bases stayed unmatched. CDR3 in amino acids: CASSPVSGGMVGELFF. CDR3 bases: TGTGCCAGTAGTCCCGTGAGCGGGGGCATGGTCGGGGAGCTGTTTTTT. Variable domain in full (rest from reference TRBV19 and TRBJ2-2): DGGITQSPKYLFRKEGQNVTLSCEQNLNHDAMYWYRQDPGQGLRLIYYSQIVNDFQKGDIAEGYSVSREKKESFPLTVTSAQKNPTAFYLCASSPVSGGMVGELFFGEGSRLTVL.

This chain joins TRBV5-6 and TRBJ2-2, with D unclear. There are 13 residues in the CDR3. V lost 0 bases to trimming and J lost 6 bases, with 6 bases between them. The V gene's germline CDR1 is SGHDT and CDR2 YYEEEE. The CDR3, as DNA: TGTGCCAGCAGCTTGGATGTGGCCGGGGAGCTGTTTTTT. Translated, it gives CASSLDVAGELFF.

The chain has TRBV5-1 and TRBJ2-7; 9 bases are shared with TRBD1. This CDR3 spans 15 amino acids. V trimming: 7 bases; J trimming: 3 bases; junction bases outside the gene matches: 11. Germline V gene lookup returns CDR1 SGHRS and CDR2 YFSETQ. CDR3 bases: TGCGCCAGCTTTCCGGGACAGGGATCTCGCTACGAGCAGTACTTC. Protein sequence: CASFPGQGSRYEQYF.